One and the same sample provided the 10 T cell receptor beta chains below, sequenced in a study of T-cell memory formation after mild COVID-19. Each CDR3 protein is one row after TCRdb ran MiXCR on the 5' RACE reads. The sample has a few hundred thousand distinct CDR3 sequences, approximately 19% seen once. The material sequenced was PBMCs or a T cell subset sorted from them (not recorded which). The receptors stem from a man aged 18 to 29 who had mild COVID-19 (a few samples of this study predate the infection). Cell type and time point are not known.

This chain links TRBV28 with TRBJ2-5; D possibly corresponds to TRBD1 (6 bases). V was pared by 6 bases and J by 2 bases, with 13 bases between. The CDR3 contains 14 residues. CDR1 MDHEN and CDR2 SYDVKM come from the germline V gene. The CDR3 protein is CASRTDSIQETQYF. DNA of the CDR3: TGTGCCAGCAGGACGGACAGTATACAAGAGACCCAGTACTTC.

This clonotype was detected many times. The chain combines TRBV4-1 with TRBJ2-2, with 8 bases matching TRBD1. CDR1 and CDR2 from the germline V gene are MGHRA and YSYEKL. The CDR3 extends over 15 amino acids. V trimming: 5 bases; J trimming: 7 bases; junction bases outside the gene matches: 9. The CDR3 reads CASSIQDRVGGELFF. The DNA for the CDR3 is TGCGCCAGCAGCATACAGGACAGGGTTGGCGGGGAGCTGTTTTTT.

The DNA for the CDR3 is TGCAGCACTGCCGTTCTGGCCCCTGGCAATCAGCCCCAGCATTTT. It yields the protein CSTAVLAPGNQPQHF. The V and J genes are TRBV20-1 and TRBJ1-5; D gene ambiguous. Germline V gene data show CDR1 as DFQATT and CDR2 as SNEGSKA (reference sequence). The CDR3 is made up of 15 amino acids.

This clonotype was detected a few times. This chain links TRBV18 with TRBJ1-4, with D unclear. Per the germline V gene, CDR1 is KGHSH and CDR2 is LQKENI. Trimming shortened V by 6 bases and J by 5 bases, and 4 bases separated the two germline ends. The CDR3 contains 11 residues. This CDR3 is CASSQNEKLFF. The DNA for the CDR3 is TGTGCCAGCTCCCAAAATGAAAAACTGTTTTTT.

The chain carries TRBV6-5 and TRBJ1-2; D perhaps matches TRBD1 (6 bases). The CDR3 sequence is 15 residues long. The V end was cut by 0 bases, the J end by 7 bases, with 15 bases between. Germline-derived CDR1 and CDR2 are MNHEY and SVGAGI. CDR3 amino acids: CASSYSPGAGGGYTF. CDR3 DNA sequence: TGTGCCAGCAGTTACTCGCCGGGGGCCGGAGGTGGCTACACCTTC.

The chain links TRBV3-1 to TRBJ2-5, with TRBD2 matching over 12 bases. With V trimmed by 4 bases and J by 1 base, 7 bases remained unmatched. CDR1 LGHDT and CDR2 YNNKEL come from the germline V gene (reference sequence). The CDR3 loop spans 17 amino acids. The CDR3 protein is CASSPLASGGAQETQYF. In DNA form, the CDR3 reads TGTGCCAGCAGCCCCCTTGCTAGCGGGGGGGCCCAAGAGACCCAGTACTTC.

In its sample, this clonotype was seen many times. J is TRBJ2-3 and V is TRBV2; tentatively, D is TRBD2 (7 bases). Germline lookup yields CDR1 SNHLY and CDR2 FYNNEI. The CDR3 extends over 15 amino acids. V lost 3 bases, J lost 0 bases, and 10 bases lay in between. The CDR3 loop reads CASSDGGPSTDTQYF. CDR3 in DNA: TGTGCCAGCAGTGACGGGGGGCCCAGCACAGATACGCAGTATTTT.

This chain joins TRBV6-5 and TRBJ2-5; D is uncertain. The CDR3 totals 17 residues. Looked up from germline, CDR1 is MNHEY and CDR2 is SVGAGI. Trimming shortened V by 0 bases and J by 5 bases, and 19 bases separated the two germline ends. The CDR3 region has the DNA TGTGCCAGCAGTTACTCAGTCGGTCTGAGTGTTAAGGAGACCCAGTACTTC. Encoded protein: CASSYSVGLSVKETQYF.

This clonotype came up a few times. CDR3 amino acids: CASRKAGVGETQYF. As DNA, the CDR3 is TGTGCCAGCAGGAAAGCGGGGGTAGGCGAGACCCAGTACTTC. The chain uses TRBV12-3 or TRBV12-4 and TRBJ2-5; 8 positions agree with TRBD2. Trimming took 6 bases from V and 5 from J; bases not matched to a gene: 8. The CDR3 runs 14 residues.

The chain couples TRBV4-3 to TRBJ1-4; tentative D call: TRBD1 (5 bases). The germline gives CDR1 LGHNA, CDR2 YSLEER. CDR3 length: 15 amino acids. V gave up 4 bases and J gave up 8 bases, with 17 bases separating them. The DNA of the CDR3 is TGCGCCAGCAGCCCCCTCGGCAGGGAAGCCGAAAAACTGTTTTTT. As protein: CASSPLGREAEKLFF.